Each of the 25 T cell receptor beta chains below was sequenced from the same sample in a study of cytomegalovirus exposure and HLA in healthy donors. Use of 60 Vbeta and 13 Jbeta primers characterized the PCR. Profiled with immunoSEQ multiplex PCR; TCRdb holds only in-frame clones, not every one. The sample holds approximately 180,000 clones, roughly 80% seen once. The sample comprised PBMCs. These receptors were taken from a woman between 18 and 29 years old in good health and CMV-seronegative.

On this clone itself: One end of the junction is discordant with germline, which a read error may explain. The DNA for the CDR3 is TGTGCCAGCAGGGAAGGACAGGGCGGGCATTCACCCCTCCACTTT. Protein product: CASREGQGGHSPLHF. The chain links TRBV2 to TRBJ1-6, with 8 bases aligning to TRBD1. CDR1 SNHLY and CDR2 FYNNEI come from the germline V gene. The CDR3 covers 15 residues.

The chain uses TRBV6-5 and TRBJ1-5; D is undetermined. Trimming cost V 2 bases and J 5 bases, with 10 bases left between them. The germline gives CDR1 MNHEY, CDR2 SVGAGI. The CDR3 has 14 residues. Written as DNA, the CDR3 is TGTGCCAGCAGTTACCTTTCGGGTGATCAGCCCCAGCATTTT. Encoded protein: CASSYLSGDQPQHF.

This chain joins TRBV18 and TRBJ1-2; no definite D call. V lost 2 bases, J lost 6 bases, and 10 bases lay in between. The CDR3 sequence is 13 residues long. CDR1 KGHSH and CDR2 LQKENI come from the germline V gene. The CDR3 coding sequence is TGTGCCAGCTCACCAAGGCGCCGGGATGGCTACACCTTC. It translates to CASSPRRRDGYTF.

The chain joins TRBV28 to TRBJ2-5, with 13 bases that match TRBD2. CDR3 length equals 15 residues. Germline CDR1 and CDR2: MDHEN and SYDVKM. J was trimmed by 5 bases and V by 8 bases; bases with no gene match: 8. Here the CDR3 reads CASWTSGRGRETQYF. CDR3 nucleotides: TGTGCCAGCTGGACTAGCGGGAGAGGGCGGGAGACCCAGTACTTC.

The V and J genes are TRBV28 and TRBJ1-1; 10 bases align to TRBD1. The CDR3 totals 14 residues. Trimming at V came to 7 bases and at J to 5 bases, leaving 7 bases not matched to a gene. Germline V gene lookup returns CDR1 MDHEN and CDR2 SYDVKM. CDR3 in DNA: TGTGCCAGCATTGAGACAGGGGGCATGACTGAAGCTTTCTTT. Protein: CASIETGGMTEAFF.

The chain recombines TRBV14 with TRBJ2-1; 9 bases line up with TRBD1. Germline CDR1 is SGHDN and CDR2 is FVKESK. Trimming took 1 base from V and 7 from J; bases not matched to a gene: 11. The CDR3 is 17 residues long. CDR3 protein: CASSQGLPGTGLNEQFF. The CDR3 bases are TGTGCCAGCAGCCAAGGCCTACCCGGGACAGGGCTTAATGAGCAGTTCTTC.

The chain uses TRBV27 and TRBJ2-3, with D possibly matching TRBD2 (5 bases). The CDR3 runs to 15 residues. Trimming removed 3 bases from V and 8 bases from J, with 18 bases in between. Germline values: CDR1 MNHEY, CDR2 SMNVEV (reference sequence). CDR3 DNA sequence: TGTGCCAGCAGTTTCAGCCTAGCTCTTCTAGGTACGCAGTATTTT. Its protein product is CASSFSLALLGTQYF.

The chain is built from TRBV28 and TRBJ2-3; TRBD1 matches 7 bases. Germline assignment: CDR1 MDHEN and CDR2 SYDVKM. CDR3 size: 17 residues. Losses at the gene ends were 6 bases for V and 2 bases for J; bases not matched to a gene: 14. The CDR3 DNA sequence: TGTGCCAGCAGCCTGCCTCCGGGACAGAGATTCACAGATACGCAGTATTTT. This encodes CASSLPPGQRFTDTQYF.

The gene calls are TRBV7-9 and TRBJ2-1; tentatively, D is TRBD2 (6 bases). The CDR3 loop spans 17 amino acids. Looked up from germline, CDR1 is SEHNR and CDR2 is FQNEAQ (reference sequence). CDR3 sequence reads: CSTLSGTGDWANNEQFF. The CDR3 nucleotides read TGTTCCACCCTCTCTGGGACCGGGGACTGGGCGAACAATGAGCAGTTCTTC.

V usage is TRBV9 and J usage is TRBJ1-2; tentatively, D is TRBD1 (5 bases). The CDR3 sequence is 12 residues long. Deletions cut 4 bases from V and 5 bases from J, with 9 bases between. In germline, CDR1 is SGDLS, CDR2 YYNGEE. The CDR3 bases are TGTGCCAGCAGCCCGACAGAGTATGGCTACACCTTC. This translates into CASSPTEYGYTF.

The chain couples TRBV30 to TRBJ1-4, with a tentative D call TRBD1 (5 bases). Germline loops: CDR1 GTSNPN, CDR2 SVGIG (reference sequence). The CDR3 has 12 amino acids. Between the trimmed V and J ends, which lost 8 bases and 8 bases, there was a span of 15 bases. In DNA form, the CDR3 reads TGTGCCGGCCAAGGGGCGGGGGAAAAACTGTTTTTT. As protein: CAGQGAGEKLFF.

Of note for this clone: Its ends do not fully match the called genes, so a read error is possible. This chain joins TRBV7-9 and TRBJ1-1; TRBD1 aligns across 7 bases. CDR1 is SEHNR and CDR2 is FQNEAQ in the germline V gene (reference sequence). This CDR3 region has 15 residues. CDR3: CSSSKDRVGNTEAFF. The CDR3 nucleotides are TGTTCCAGCAGCAAAGACAGGGTAGGGAACACTGAAGCTTTCTTT.

As to this clone: One junction end disagrees with the germline gene, perhaps due to a read error. The chain recombines TRBV4-1 with TRBJ2-2; possibly TRBD2 for D (6 bases). The CDR3 loop spans 17 amino acids. Germline values: CDR1 MGHRA, CDR2 YSYEKL. The CDR3: CASSSAALGGNSGELFF. CDR3 nucleotides: TGCGCCAGCAGCTCAGCGGCACTAGGAGGGAACTCCGGGGAGCTGTTTTTT.

A few counts support this clone. This rearrangement joins TRBV19 to TRBJ1-4; D perhaps matches TRBD1 (6 bases). Per the germline V gene, CDR1 is LNHDA and CDR2 is SQIVND (reference sequence). The ends were cut back, 5 bases at V and 3 bases at J, with 13 bases in the middle. This CDR3 comprises 15 residues. The CDR3 is CASSLRTDSNEKLFF. Written as DNA, the CDR3 is TGTGCCAGTAGTCTACGGACAGATTCTAATGAAAAACTGTTTTTT.

This clone was detected only once. The V and J genes are TRBV5-6 and TRBJ2-3; TRBD2 matches at 10 bases. This CDR3 region has 16 residues. Germline V gene data show CDR1 as SGHDT and CDR2 as YYEEEE. Trimming at V came to 5 bases and at J to 4 bases, leaving 10 bases not matched to a gene. For the CDR3, the DNA is TGTGCCAGCAGTCAACGGGTTCTAGCGGGAGCAGATACGCAGTATTTT. This gives the protein CASSQRVLAGADTQYF. The full variable domain, completed using reference TRBV5-6 and TRBJ2-3, is DAGVTQSPTHLIKTRGQQVTLRCSPKSGHDTVSWYQQALGQGPQFIFQYYEEEERQRGNFPDRFSGHQFPNYSSELNVNALLLGDSALYLCASSQRVLAGADTQYFGPGTRLTVL.

The chain couples TRBV7-2 to TRBJ1-2; D is unclear. The V end lost 5 bases, the J end lost 3 bases, and 16 bases lay between the germline ends. The germline V gene has CDR1 SGHTA and CDR2 FQGNSA. The CDR3 is 15 residues long. CDR3 sequence: CASSLSTELHYGYTF. The CDR3 nucleotides are TGTGCCAGCAGCCTATCTACCGAACTTCACTATGGCTACACCTTC.

V usage is TRBV10-3 and J usage is TRBJ1-2; 7 bases are a match to TRBD1. The CDR3 is 16 residues long. In germline, CDR1 is ENHRY, CDR2 SYGVKD. V dropped 3 bases and J dropped 6; count of bases not matched to a gene: 13. The CDR3 nucleotides are TGTGCCATCAGTGATCCCCGGTCCGACAGGGACCATGGCTACACCTTC. Protein sequence: CAISDPRSDRDHGYTF.

The V and J genes are TRBV28 and TRBJ1-1; D remains ambiguous. The V gene lost 6 bases and the J gene lost 1 base, with 15 bases spanning the gap. This CDR3 is built from 15 residues. Germline CDR1 MDHEN, CDR2 SYDVKM. The CDR3: CASRTGVRGNTEAFF. The CDR3 bases are TGTGCCAGCAGAACCGGTGTCCGGGGGAACACTGAAGCTTTCTTT.

The rearrangement links TRBV10-1 to TRBJ2-1, with 10 bases fitting TRBD2. This CDR3 contains 15 residues. Per the germline V gene, CDR1 is WNHNN and CDR2 is SYGVQD (reference sequence). V lost 3 bases to trimming and J lost 12 bases; unmatched junction nucleotides: 11. The CDR3 DNA follows: TGCGCCAGCAGTGAAACTAGCGGGATCGAGCGGGGGCAGTTCTTC. Its protein product is CASSETSGIERGQFF.

V and J are TRBV6-1 and TRBJ2-2, with D tentatively TRBD2 (5 bases). With 6 bases removed from V and 7 bases from J, the gap between germline ends came to 15 bases. This CDR3 contains 14 residues. Per the germline V gene, CDR1 is MNHNS and CDR2 is SASEGT. As DNA, the CDR3 is TGTGCCAGCAGAAACCGGGATAGGAACGGGGAGCTGTTTTTT. It is translated as CASRNRDRNGELFF.

V usage is TRBV15 and J usage is TRBJ2-1; 7 positions match TRBD2. The CDR3 loop spans 18 amino acids. Unmatched junction bases numbered 11, after V lost 1 base and J lost 2 bases. Germline V gene lookup returns CDR1 LNHNV and CDR2 YYDKDF (reference sequence). The CDR3 nucleotides are TGTGCCACCAGCAGAGGTACCCAAGGCGGACTAGCCTACAATGAGCAGTTCTTC. It encodes CATSRGTQGGLAYNEQFF.

The chain recombines TRBV5-1 with TRBJ1-6, with TRBD1 identical over 9 bases. This CDR3 is built from 17 residues. J lost 12 bases, V lost 0 bases, and 13 bases had no gene match. CDR1 SGHRS and CDR2 YFSETQ come from the germline V gene. CDR3 bases: TGCGCCAGCAGCTTGGTCGAGGGCCGAGGGACAGGGTTACCCCTCCACTTT. It yields the protein CASSLVEGRGTGLPLHF.

The table lists this clone with a few counts. An end of the junction differs from the germline gene, which may be a read error. V gene TRBV7-9 combines with J gene TRBJ1-1, with 7 bases matching TRBD1. Germline lookup yields CDR1 SEHNR and CDR2 FQNEAQ (reference sequence). CDR3 length: 17 amino acids. In DNA form, the CDR3 reads TGTTCCAGCAGCGCCGGGAAGGGCAGGGGGAAAGACACTGAAGCTTTCTTT. Translated, it gives CSSSAGKGRGKDTEAFF.

The chain recombines TRBV11-2 with TRBJ1-3, with a weak D call TRBD1 (6 bases). Trimming pared 5 bases from V and 5 bases from J, leaving 16 bases between. The CDR3 is 15 amino acids. From germline, CDR1 is SGHAT and CDR2 FQNNGV. Here the CDR3 reads CASSTPGTSRNTIYF. The CDR3 region has the DNA TGTGCCAGCAGCACCCCAGGGACATCTCGAAACACCATATATTTT.

The chain couples TRBV11-2 to TRBJ1-5; D is unresolved. The CDR3 is 13 residues long. The V end was cut by 1 base, the J end by 6 bases, with 7 bases between. The germline CDR1 and CDR2 sequences are SGHAT and FQNNGV. This chain's CDR3 is CASSLGPGQPQHF. The CDR3 bases are TGTGCCAGCAGCTTAGGGCCTGGTCAGCCCCAGCATTTT. Supplemented by reference TRBV11-2 and TRBJ1-5, the full variable domain reads EAGVAQSPRYKIIEKRQSVAFWCNPISGHATLYWYQQILGQGPKLLIQFQNNGVVDDSQLPKDRFSAERLKGVDSTLKIQPAKLEDSAVYLCASSLGPGQPQHFGDGTRLSIL.